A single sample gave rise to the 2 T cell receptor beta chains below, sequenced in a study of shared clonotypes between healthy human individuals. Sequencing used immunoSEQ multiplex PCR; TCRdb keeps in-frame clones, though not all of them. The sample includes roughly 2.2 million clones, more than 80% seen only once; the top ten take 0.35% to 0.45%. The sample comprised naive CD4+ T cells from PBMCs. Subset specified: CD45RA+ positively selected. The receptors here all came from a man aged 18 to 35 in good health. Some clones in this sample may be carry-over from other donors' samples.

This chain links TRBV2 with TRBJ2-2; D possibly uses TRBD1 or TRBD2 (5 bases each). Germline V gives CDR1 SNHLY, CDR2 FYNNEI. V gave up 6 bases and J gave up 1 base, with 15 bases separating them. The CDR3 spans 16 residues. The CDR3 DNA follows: TGTGCCAGCAGCTGGGACCGGCCAGAGAACACCGGGGAGCTGTTTTTT. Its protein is CASSWDRPENTGELFF. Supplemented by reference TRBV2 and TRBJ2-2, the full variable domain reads EPEVTQTPSHQVTQMGQEVILRCVPISNHLYFYWYRQILGQKVEFLVSFYNNEISEKSEIFDDQFSVERPDGSNFTLKIRSTKLEDSAMYFCASSWDRPENTGELFFGEGSRLTVL.

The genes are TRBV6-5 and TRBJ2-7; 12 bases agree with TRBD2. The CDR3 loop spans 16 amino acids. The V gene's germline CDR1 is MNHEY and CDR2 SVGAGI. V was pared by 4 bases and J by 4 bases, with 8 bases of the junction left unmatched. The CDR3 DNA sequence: TGTGCCAGCAGTTCCACCGGACTAGCGGGATTATACGAGCAGTACTTC. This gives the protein CASSSTGLAGLYEQYF.